The rows below give T cell receptor beta chains drawn from one sample of a study of blood T cell repertoires in COVID-19. Clones were read by immunoSEQ multiplex PCR, and TCRdb kept only the in-frame ones, dropping some. Here the sample spans 200,000 to 250,000 clones, around 85% being singletons. Input material: peripheral blood. The receptors shown here come from a woman between 25 and 40 years old who had recovered from COVID-19. CDR3s include the opening cysteine and the closing phenylalanine or tryptophan. Each record gives: clone size, D gene, V gene, J gene, CDR3 DNA, CDR3 protein. A D gene is named only where the DNA matches it firmly. Only part of the rows carry a size: once, few, many, or a class if the clone is expanded.

clone size: -; D gene: -; V gene: TRBV10-1; J gene: TRBJ1-5; CDR3 DNA: TGCGCCAGCAGTGACGGCCCCGGGAATCAGCCCCAGCATTTT; CDR3 protein: CASSDGPGNQPQHF
clone size: -; D gene: -; V gene: TRBV3-1/TRBV3-2; J gene: TRBJ2-1; CDR3 DNA: TGTGCCAGCAGTCCGGAGAGCTCCTACAATGAGCAGTTCTTC; CDR3 protein: CASSPESSYNEQFF
clone size: once; D gene: -; V gene: TRBV30; J gene: TRBJ1-2; CDR3 DNA: TGTGCCTTGGAGGGGCGAGGGGAAGTTTCTAACTATGGCTACACCTTC; CDR3 protein: CALEGRGEVSNYGYTF
clone size: -; D gene: -; V gene: TRBV5-4; J gene: TRBJ1-6; CDR3 DNA: TGTGCCAGCAGCTCAAACAACAGACAGGTGAGCTCCTATAATTCACCCCTCCACTTT; CDR3 protein: CASSSNNRQVSSYNSPLHF
clone size: few; D gene: -; V gene: TRBV18; J gene: TRBJ1-2; CDR3 DNA: TGTGCCAGCTCATCAGGAGGCGGCGGGGGCTACACCTTC; CDR3 protein: CASSSGGGGGYTF
clone size: -; D gene: TRBD1; V gene: TRBV2; J gene: TRBJ1-1; CDR3 DNA: TGTGCCAGCCAGGGGGGCCTTGAAGCTTTCTTT; CDR3 protein: CASQGGLEAFF
clone size: -; D gene: TRBD1; V gene: TRBV19; J gene: TRBJ1-1; CDR3 DNA: TGTGCCAGTAGTATCCTCTCTCAGGGGGCAAGAACTGAAGCTTTCTTT; CDR3 protein: CASSILSQGARTEAFF
clone size: -; D gene: -; V gene: TRBV10-3; J gene: TRBJ2-2; CDR3 DNA: TGTGCCACCCAGGGGGGACAACCGAACACCGGGGAGCTGTTTTTT; CDR3 protein: CATQGGQPNTGELFF
clone size: -; D gene: TRBD2; V gene: TRBV9; J gene: TRBJ2-2; CDR3 DNA: TGTGCCAGCAGCGTAGCTGGGGGGGTGGTCACCGGGGAGCTGTTTTTT; CDR3 protein: CASSVAGGVVTGELFF
clone size: -; D gene: -; V gene: TRBV6-5; J gene: TRBJ2-2; CDR3 DNA: TGTGCCAGCAGTTACTTTTCTTCGGGGGAGCTGTTTTTT; CDR3 protein: CASSYFSSGELFF
clone size: once; D gene: -; V gene: TRBV19; J gene: TRBJ2-2; CDR3 DNA: TGTGCCAGTAGTACACAGGTGGACACCGGGGAGCTGTTTTTT; CDR3 protein: CASSTQVDTGELFF
clone size: -; D gene: TRBD1; V gene: TRBV30; J gene: TRBJ1-2; CDR3 DNA: TGTGCCTGGAGTGCCGACAGGGGGATTGGTGGCTACACCTTC; CDR3 protein: CAWSADRGIGGYTF
clone size: -; D gene: TRBD2; V gene: TRBV15; J gene: TRBJ2-5; CDR3 DNA: TGTGCCACCAGCAGAGGAAGCAGGGAGGGCCAAGAGACCCAGTACTTC; CDR3 protein: CATSRGSREGQETQYF
clone size: once; D gene: TRBD1; V gene: TRBV6-6; J gene: TRBJ1-5; CDR3 DNA: TGTGCCAGCAGTCGACGGACAGGGAGGAATAGCAATCAGCCCCAGCATTTT; CDR3 protein: CASSRRTGRNSNQPQHF
clone size: few; D gene: -; V gene: TRBV29-1; J gene: TRBJ2-2; CDR3 DNA: TGCGCCGGAGGGGTAGGGGAGCTGTTTTTT; CDR3 protein: CAGGVGELFF
clone size: -; D gene: TRBD2; V gene: TRBV24-1; J gene: TRBJ2-1; CDR3 DNA: TGTGCCACCAGTGATGGCGGGGGGCCCTCCTACAATGAGCAGTTCTTC; CDR3 protein: CATSDGGGPSYNEQFF